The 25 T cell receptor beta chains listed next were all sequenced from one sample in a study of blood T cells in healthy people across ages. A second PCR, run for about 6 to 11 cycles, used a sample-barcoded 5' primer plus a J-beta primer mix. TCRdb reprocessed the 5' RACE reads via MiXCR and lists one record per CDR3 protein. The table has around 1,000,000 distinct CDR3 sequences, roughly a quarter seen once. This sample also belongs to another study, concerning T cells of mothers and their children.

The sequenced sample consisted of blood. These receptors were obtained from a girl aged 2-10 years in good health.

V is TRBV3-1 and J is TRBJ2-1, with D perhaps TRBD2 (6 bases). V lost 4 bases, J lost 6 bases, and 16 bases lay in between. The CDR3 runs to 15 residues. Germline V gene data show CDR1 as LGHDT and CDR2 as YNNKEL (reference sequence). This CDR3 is CASSPSSGFFNEQFF. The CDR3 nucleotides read TGTGCCAGCAGCCCCTCAAGCGGGTTCTTCAATGAGCAGTTCTTC.

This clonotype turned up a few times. CDR3 protein: CSARVGRILNTEAFF. In DNA form, the CDR3 reads TGCAGTGCTAGAGTCGGCCGGATATTGAACACTGAAGCTTTCTTT. The rearrangement joins TRBV20-1 to TRBJ1-1; D call uncertain. From germline, CDR1 is DFQATT and CDR2 SNEGSKA (reference sequence). The CDR3 spans 15 residues. Trimming shortened V by 1 base and J by 0 bases, and 12 bases separated the two germline ends.

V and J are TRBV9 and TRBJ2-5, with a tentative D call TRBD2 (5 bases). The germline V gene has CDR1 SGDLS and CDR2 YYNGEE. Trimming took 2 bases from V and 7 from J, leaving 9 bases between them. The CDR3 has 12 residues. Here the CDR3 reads CASSVERGTQYF. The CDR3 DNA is TGTGCCAGCAGCGTGGAACGGGGGACCCAGTACTTC.

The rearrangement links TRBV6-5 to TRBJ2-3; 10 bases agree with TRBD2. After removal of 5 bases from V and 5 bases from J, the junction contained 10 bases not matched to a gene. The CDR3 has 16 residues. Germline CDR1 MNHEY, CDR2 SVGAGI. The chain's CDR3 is CASSLTGSGGGDTQYF. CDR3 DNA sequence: TGTGCCAGCAGTCTGACGGGAAGCGGGGGGGGAGATACGCAGTATTTT.

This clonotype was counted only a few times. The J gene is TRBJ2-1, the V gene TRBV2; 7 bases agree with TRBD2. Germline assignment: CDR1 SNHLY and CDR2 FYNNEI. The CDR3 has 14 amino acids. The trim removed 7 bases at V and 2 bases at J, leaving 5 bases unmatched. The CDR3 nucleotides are TGTGCCAGCAAGGAGGGAGGGCCCTACAATGAGCAGTTCTTC. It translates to CASKEGGPYNEQFF.

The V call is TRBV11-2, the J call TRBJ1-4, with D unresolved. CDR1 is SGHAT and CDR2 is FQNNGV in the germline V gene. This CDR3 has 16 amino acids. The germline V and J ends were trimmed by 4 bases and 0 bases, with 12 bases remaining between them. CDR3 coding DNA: TGTGCCAGCAGCTCCGGACCTCAGGCAACTAATGAAAAACTGTTTTTT. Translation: CASSSGPQATNEKLFF.

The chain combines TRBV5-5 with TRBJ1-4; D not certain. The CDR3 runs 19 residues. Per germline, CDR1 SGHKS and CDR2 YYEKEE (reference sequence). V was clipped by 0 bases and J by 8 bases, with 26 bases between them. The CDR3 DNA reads TGTGCCAGCAGCTTGGAGACCATGCCCGCACGGGCTTCGAGAGAAAAACTGTTTTTT. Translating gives CASSLETMPARASREKLFF.

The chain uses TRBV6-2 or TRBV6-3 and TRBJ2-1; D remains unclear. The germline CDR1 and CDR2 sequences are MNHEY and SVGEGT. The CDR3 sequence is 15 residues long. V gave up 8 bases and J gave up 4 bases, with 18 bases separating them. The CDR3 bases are TGTGCCAGCGGCTTCCGTGTGACGGTATACAATGAGCAGTTCTTC. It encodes CASGFRVTVYNEQFF.

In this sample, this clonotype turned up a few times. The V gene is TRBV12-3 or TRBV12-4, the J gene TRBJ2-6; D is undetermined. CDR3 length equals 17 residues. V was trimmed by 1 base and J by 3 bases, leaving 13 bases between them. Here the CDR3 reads CASSLGSLGVGANVLTF. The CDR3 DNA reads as TGTGCCAGCAGTTTAGGCAGTCTAGGCGTTGGGGCCAACGTCCTGACTTTC.

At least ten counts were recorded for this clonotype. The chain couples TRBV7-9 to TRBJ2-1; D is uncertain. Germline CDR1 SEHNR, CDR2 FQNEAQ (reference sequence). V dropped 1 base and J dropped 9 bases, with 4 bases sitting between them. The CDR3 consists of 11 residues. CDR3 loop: CASSLDGEQFF. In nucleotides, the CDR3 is TGTGCCAGCAGCTTAGACGGTGAGCAGTTCTTC.

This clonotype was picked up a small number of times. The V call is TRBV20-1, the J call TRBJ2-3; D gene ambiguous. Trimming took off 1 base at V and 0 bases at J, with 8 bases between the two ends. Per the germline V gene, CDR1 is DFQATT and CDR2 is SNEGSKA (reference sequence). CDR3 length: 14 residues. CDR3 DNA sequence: TGCAGTGCTAGAGGTGACGGTAGCACAGATACGCAGTATTTT. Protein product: CSARGDGSTDTQYF.

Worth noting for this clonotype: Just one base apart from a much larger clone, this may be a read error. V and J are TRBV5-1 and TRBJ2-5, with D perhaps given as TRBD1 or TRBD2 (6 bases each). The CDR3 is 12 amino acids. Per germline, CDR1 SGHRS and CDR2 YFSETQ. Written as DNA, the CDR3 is TGCGCCAGCAGCTGGGGGGACAATGAGCGGTTCTTC. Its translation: CASSWGDNERFF.

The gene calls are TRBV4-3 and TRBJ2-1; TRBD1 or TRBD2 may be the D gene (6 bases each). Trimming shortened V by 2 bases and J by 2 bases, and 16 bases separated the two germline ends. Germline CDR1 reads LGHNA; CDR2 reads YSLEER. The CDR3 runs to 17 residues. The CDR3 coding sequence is TGCGCCAGCAGCCAATTTCTAGGGGGAGGCACCTACAATGAGCAGTTCTTC. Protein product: CASSQFLGGGTYNEQFF.

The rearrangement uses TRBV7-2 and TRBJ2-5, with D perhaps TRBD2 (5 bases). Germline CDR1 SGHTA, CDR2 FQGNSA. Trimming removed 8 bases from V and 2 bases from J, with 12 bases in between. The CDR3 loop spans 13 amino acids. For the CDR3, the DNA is TGTGCCAGCTTGCGGGTTACTCAAGAGACCCAGTACTTC. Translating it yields CASLRVTQETQYF.

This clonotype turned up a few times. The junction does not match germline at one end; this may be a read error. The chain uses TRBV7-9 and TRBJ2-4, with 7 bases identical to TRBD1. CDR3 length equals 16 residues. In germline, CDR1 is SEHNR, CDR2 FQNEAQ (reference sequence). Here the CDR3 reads CTSSPVRGLAKNIQYF. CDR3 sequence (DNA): TGTACCAGCAGCCCCGTTAGGGGGCTAGCCAAAAACATTCAGTACTTC.

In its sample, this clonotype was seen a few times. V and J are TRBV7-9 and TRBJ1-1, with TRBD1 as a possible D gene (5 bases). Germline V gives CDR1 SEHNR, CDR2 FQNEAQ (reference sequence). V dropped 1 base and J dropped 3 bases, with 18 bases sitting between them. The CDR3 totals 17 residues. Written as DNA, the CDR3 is TGTGCCAGCAGCTTAGGCGGGGGATCGGGTGGGTACACTGAAGCTTTCTTT. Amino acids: CASSLGGGSGGYTEAFF.

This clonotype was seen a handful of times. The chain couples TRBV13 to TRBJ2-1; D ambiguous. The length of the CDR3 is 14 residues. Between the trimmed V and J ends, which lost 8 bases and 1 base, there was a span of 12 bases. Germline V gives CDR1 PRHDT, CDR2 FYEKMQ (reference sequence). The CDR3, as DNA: TGTGCCAGCTCGTCCAAAGGATCCTACAATGAGCAGTTCTTC. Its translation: CASSSKGSYNEQFF.

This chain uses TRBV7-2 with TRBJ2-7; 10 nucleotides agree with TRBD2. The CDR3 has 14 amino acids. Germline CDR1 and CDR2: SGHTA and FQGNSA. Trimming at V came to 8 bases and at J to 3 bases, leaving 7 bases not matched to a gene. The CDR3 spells CASASGGPNYEQYF. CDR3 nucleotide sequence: TGTGCCAGCGCTAGCGGGGGCCCTAACTACGAGCAGTACTTC.

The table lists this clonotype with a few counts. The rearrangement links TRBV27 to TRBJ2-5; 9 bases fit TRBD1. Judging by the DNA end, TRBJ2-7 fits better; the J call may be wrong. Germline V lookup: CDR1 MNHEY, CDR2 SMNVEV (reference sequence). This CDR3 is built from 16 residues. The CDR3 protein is CASSRDRADNSYEQYF. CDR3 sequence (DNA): TGTGCCAGCAGTCGGGACAGGGCGGACAACTCCTACGAGCAGTACTTC.

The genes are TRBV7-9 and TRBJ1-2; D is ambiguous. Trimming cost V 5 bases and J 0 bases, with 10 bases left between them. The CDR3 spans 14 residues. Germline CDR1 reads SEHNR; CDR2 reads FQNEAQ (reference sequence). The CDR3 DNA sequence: TGTGCCAGCAGCCAACAACCTACTAACTATGGCTACACCTTC. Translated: CASSQQPTNYGYTF.

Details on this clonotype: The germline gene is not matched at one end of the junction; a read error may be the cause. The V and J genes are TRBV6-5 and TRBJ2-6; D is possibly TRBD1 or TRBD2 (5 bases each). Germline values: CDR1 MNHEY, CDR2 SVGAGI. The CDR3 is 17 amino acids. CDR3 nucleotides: TGTGCCAGCAGTTATTCCGGGATCTCCTCTGGGGCCAACGTCTTGACTTTC. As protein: CASSYSGISSGANVLTF.

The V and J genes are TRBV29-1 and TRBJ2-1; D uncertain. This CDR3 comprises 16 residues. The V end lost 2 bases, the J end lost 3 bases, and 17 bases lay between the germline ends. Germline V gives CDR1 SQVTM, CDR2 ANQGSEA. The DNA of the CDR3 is TGCAGCGTTGAAAAGGTAGGCCGCTCCAACTACAATGAGCAGTTCTTC. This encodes CSVEKVGRSNYNEQFF.

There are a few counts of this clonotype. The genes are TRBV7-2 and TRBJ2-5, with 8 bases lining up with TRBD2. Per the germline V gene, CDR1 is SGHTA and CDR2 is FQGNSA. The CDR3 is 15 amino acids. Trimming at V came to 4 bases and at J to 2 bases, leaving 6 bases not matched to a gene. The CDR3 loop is CASSWSGSRQETQYF. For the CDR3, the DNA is TGTGCCAGCAGCTGGAGCGGGAGCCGTCAAGAGACCCAGTACTTC.

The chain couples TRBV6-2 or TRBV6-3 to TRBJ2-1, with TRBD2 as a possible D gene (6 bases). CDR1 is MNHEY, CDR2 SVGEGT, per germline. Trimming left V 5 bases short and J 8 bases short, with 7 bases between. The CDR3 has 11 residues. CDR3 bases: TGTGCCAGCAGTAGACTAGATGAGCAGTTCTTC. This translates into CASSRLDEQFF.

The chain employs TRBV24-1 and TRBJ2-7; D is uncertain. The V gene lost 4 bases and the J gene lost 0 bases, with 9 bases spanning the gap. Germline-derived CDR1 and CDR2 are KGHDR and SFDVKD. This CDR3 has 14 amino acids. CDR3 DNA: TGTGCCACCAGTGACCCCCCTCCCTCCTACGAGCAGTACTTC. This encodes CATSDPPPSYEQYF.